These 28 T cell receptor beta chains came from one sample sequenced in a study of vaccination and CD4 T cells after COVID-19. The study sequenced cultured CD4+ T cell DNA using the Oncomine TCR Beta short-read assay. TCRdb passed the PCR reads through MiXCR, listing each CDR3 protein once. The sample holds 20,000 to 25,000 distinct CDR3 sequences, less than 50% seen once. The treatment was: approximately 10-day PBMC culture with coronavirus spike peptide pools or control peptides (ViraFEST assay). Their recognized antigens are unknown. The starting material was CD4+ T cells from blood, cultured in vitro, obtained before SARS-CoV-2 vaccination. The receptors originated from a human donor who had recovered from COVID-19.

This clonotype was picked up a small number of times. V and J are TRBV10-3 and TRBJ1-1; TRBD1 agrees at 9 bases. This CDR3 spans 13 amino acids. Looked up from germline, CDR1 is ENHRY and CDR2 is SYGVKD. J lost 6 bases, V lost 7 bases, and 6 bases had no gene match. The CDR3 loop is CAITRDRESEAFF. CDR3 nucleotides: TGTGCCATCACCCGGGACAGGGAATCTGAAGCTTTCTTT.

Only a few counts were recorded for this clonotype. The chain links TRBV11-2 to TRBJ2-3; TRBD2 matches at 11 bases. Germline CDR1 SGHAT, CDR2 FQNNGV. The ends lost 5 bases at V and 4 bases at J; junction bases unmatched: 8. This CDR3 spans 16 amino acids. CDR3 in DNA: TGTGCCAGCAGCCGCGCTAGCGGGAGGCTGGCAGATACGCAGTATTTT. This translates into CASSRASGRLADTQYF.

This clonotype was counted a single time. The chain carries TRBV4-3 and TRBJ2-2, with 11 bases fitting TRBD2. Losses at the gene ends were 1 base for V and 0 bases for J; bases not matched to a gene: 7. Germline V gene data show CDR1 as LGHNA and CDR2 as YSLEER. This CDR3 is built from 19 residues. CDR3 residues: CASSQVPSGGYANTGELFF. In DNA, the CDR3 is TGCGCCAGCAGCCAAGTGCCTAGCGGGGGGTACGCGAACACCGGGGAGCTGTTTTTT.

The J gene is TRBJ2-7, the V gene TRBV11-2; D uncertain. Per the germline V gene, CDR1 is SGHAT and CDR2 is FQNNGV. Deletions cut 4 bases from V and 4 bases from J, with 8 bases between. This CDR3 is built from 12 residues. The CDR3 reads CASSSDWYEQYF. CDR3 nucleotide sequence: TGTGCCAGCAGCTCCGACTGGTACGAGCAGTACTTC.

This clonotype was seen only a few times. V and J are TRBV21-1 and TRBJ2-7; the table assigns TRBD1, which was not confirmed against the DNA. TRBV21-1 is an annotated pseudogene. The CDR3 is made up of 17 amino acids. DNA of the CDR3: TGTGCCAGCAGCAAAGCGTGGTCGGGGGCGGACTCCTACGAGCAGTACTTC. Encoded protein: CASSKAWSGADSYEQYF.

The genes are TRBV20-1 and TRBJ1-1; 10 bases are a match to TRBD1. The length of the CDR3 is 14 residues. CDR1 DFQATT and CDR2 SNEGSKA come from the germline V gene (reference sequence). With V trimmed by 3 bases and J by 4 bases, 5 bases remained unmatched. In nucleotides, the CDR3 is TGCAGTGCTAGGTCCTGGACAGGGGGCACTGAAGCTTTCTTT. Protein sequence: CSARSWTGGTEAFF.

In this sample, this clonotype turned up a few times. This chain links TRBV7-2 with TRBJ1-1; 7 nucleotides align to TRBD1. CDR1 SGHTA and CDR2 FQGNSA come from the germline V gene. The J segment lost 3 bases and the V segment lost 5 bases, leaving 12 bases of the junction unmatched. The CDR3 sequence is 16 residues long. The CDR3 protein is CASSAQKDRVYTEAFF. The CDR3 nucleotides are TGTGCCAGCAGCGCCCAAAAAGACAGGGTGTACACTGAAGCTTTCTTT. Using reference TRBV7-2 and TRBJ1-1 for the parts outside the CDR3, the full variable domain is GAGVSQSPSNKVTEKGKDVELRCDPISGHTALYWYRQSLGQGLEFLIYFQGNSAPDKSGLPSDRFSAERTGGSVSTLTIQRTQQEDSAVYLCASSAQKDRVYTEAFFGQGTRLTVV.

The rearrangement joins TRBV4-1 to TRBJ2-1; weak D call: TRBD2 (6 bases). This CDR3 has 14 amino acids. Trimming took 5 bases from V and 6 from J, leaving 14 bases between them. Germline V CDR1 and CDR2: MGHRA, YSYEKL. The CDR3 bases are TGCGCCAGCAGCGAACCCCGGGGGACCAATGAGCAGTTCTTC. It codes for CASSEPRGTNEQFF.

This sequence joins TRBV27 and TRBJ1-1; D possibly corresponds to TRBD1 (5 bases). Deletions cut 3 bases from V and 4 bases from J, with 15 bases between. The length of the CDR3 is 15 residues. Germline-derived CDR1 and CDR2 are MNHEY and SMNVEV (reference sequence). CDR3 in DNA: TGTGCCAGCAGTTTCTGGGACGGACGGGCCACTGAAGCTTTCTTT. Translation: CASSFWDGRATEAFF.

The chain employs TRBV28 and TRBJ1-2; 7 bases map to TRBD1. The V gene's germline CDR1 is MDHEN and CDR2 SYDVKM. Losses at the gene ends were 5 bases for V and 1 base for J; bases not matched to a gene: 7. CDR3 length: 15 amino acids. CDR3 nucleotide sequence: TGTGCCAGCAGTGGGTCGGGACAGCTTAACTATGGCTACACCTTC. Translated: CASSGSGQLNYGYTF.

The CDR3 spells CSARDLVQGETQYF. The DNA of the CDR3 is TGCAGTGCTAGAGATCTCGTGCAGGGGGAGACCCAGTACTTC. The chain employs TRBV20-1 and TRBJ2-5, with D perhaps TRBD1 (6 bases). Trimming left V 0 bases short and J 5 bases short, with 13 bases between. CDR3 length: 14 residues. The germline CDR1 and CDR2 sequences are DFQATT and SNEGSKA (reference sequence).

CDR3 sequence: CASSNNRGSWNQPQHF. CDR3 sequence (DNA): TGTGCCAGCAGCAATAACAGGGGGTCGTGGAATCAGCCCCAGCATTTT. The chain is built from TRBV28 and TRBJ1-5; 8 nucleotides align to TRBD1. J gave up 4 bases and V 6 bases, and 11 bases lay outside the gene matches. Germline values: CDR1 MDHEN, CDR2 SYDVKM. This CDR3 spans 16 amino acids. Using reference TRBV28 and TRBJ1-5 for the parts outside the CDR3, the full variable domain is DVKVTQSSRYLVKRTGEKVFLECVQDMDHENMFWYRQDPGLGLRLIYFSYDVKMKEKGDIPEGYSVSREKKERFSLILESASTNQTSMYLCASSNNRGSWNQPQHFGDGTRLSIL.

CDR3 DNA sequence: TGCAGTGCTAGAGCCGGGGGATACACCTACGAGCAGTACTTC. Amino acids: CSARAGGYTYEQYF. The V gene is TRBV20-1, the J gene TRBJ2-7, with D possibly being TRBD2 (6 bases). This CDR3 has 14 amino acids. The germline V gene has CDR1 DFQATT and CDR2 SNEGSKA (reference sequence). Between the trimmed V and J ends, which lost 1 base and 2 bases, there was a span of 12 bases.

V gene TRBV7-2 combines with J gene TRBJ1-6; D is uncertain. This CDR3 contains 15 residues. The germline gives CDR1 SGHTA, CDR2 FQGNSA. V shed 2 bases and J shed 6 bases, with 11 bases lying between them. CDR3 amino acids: CASSLLLSPNSPLHF. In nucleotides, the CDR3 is TGTGCCAGCAGCTTACTACTTAGCCCTAATTCACCCCTCCACTTT.

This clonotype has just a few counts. The CDR3 coding sequence is TGTGCCAGCAGTGCATGGTTGAACACTGAAGCTTTCTTT. Translation gives CASSAWLNTEAFF. This chain connects TRBV27 to TRBJ1-1; D is unclear. Looked up from germline, CDR1 is MNHEY and CDR2 is SMNVEV (reference sequence). V lost 5 bases, J lost 0 bases, and 7 bases lay in between. This CDR3 region has 13 residues.

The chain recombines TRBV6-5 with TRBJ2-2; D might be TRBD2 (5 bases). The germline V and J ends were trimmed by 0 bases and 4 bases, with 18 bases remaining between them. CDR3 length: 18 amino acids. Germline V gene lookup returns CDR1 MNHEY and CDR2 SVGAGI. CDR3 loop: CASSYSNVRGSGTGELFF. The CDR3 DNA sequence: TGTGCCAGCAGTTACTCGAATGTTCGGGGATCAGGCACCGGGGAGCTGTTTTTT.

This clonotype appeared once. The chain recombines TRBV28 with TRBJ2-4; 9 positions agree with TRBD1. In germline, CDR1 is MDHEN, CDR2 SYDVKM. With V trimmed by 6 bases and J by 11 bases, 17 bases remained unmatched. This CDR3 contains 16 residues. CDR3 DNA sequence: TGTGCCAGCAGCTCACCACCGGAGGGACAGGGTTTAGTTCAGTACTTC. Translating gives CASSSPPEGQGLVQYF.

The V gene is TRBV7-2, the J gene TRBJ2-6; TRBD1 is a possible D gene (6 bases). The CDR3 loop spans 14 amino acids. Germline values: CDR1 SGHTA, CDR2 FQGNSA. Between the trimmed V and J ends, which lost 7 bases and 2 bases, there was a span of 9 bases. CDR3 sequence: CASTEGAGANVLTF. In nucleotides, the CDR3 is TGTGCCAGCACCGAGGGGGCTGGGGCCAACGTCCTGACTTTC.

CDR3 region: CSAKAGTKLFF. CDR3 DNA: TGCAGTGCTAAGGCCGGGACGAAACTGTTTTTT. J is TRBJ1-4 and V is TRBV20-1; weak D call: TRBD1 (5 bases). The germline V and J ends were trimmed by 4 bases and 11 bases, with 11 bases remaining between them. The germline V gene encodes CDR1 DFQATT and CDR2 SNEGSKA (reference sequence). The CDR3 extends over 11 amino acids.

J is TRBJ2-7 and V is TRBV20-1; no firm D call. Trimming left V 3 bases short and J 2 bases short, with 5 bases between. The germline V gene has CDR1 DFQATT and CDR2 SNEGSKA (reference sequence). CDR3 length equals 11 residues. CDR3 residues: CSASEAYEQYF. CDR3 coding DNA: TGCAGTGCTAGCGAGGCCTACGAGCAGTACTTC.

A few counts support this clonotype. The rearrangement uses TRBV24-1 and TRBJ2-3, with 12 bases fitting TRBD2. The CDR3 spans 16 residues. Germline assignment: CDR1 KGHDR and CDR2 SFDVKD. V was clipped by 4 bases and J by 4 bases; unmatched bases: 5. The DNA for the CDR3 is TGTGCCACCAGTGACCCTAGCGGGAGGGCCGCAGATACGCAGTATTTT. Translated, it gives CATSDPSGRAADTQYF.

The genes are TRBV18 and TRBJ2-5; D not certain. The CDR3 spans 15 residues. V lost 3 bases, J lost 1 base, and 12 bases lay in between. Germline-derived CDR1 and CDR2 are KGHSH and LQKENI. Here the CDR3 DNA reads TGTGCCAGCTCACCTCTCCCCTCATTCCAAGAGACCCAGTACTTC. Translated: CASSPLPSFQETQYF.

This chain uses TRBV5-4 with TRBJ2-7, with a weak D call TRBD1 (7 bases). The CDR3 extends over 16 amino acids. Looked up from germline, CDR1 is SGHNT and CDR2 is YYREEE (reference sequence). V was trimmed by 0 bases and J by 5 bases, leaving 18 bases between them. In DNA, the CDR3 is TGTGCCAGCAGCTTGGAAAGGTCAGGGGGGTTCAACGAGCAGTACTTC. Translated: CASSLERSGGFNEQYF.

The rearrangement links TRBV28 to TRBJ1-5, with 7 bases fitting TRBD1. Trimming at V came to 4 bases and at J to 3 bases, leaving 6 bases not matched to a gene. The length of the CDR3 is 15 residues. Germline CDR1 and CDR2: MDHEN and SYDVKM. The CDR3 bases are TGTGCCAGCAGTTATGGCAGGGGGGACAATCAGCCCCAGCATTTT. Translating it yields CASSYGRGDNQPQHF.

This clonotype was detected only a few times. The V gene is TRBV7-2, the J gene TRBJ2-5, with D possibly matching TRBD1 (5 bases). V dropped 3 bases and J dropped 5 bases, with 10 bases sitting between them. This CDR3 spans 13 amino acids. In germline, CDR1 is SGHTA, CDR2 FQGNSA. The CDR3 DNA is TGTGCCAGCAGCTTGGCAGGGATGGAGACCCAGTACTTC. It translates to CASSLAGMETQYF.

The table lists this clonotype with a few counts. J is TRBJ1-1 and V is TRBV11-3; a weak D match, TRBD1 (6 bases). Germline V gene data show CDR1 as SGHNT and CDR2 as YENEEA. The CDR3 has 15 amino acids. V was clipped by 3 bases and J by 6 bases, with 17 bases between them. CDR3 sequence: CASSLRGTIQAEAFF. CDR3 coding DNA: TGTGCCAGCAGCTTGCGTGGGACAATTCAAGCTGAAGCTTTCTTT.

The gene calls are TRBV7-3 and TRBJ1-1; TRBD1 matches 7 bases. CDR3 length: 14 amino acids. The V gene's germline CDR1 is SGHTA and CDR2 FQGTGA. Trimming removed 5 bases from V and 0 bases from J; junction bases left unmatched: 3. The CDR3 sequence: CASSLDRVNTEAFF. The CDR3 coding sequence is TGTGCCAGCAGCCTAGACAGGGTGAACACTGAAGCTTTCTTT.

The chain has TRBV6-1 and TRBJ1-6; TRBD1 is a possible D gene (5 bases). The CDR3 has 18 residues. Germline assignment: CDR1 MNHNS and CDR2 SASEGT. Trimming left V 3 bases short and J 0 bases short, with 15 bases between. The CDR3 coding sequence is TGTGCCAGCAGTGACGGGTCCAGGGAAAGCTCCTATAATTCACCCCTCCACTTT. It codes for CASSDGSRESSYNSPLHF.